This T cell receptor beta chain was captured in a study of spatial heterogeneity in lung cancer. The study tagged each TCR cDNA molecule with a unique molecular identifier. TCRdb called the 5' RACE reads again in MiXCR, with one record for every CDR3 protein. The data contain roughly 5,300 distinct CDR3 sequences, around 8.1% of them singletons. Time point described: sample taken at primary tumor resection. The CDR3 totals 13 residues. V shed 6 bases and J shed 10 bases, with 13 bases lying between them. Germline lookup yields CDR1 MGHDK and CDR2 SYGVNS. Notes on the study in general: It was found that expanded intratumoral alpha and beta TCR counts tracked tumor mutation counts.

By its share, this clonotype is medium-sized. Antigen: not known. The J gene is TRBJ1-6, the V gene TRBV25-1; D possibly corresponds to TRBD1 (5 bases). This receptor was taken from a female donor with early-stage non-small cell lung cancer. This specimen consisted of lung tumor tissue, obtained at surgery. In DNA form, the CDR3 reads TGTGCCAGCAGAGAGATTGAGGGGTCACCCCTCCACTTT. Encoded protein: CASREIEGSPLHF.